Sequencing of this T cell receptor (beta chain) was carried out in a study of identical twins. From germline, CDR1 is DFQATT and CDR2 SNEGSKA (reference sequence). This CDR3 region has 14 residues. V gave up 3 bases and J gave up 8 bases; unmatched junction bases: 12. TCRdb re-called the 5' RACE reads with MiXCR, one entry per CDR3 protein. The table has under 300,000 distinct CDR3 sequences, about 13% seen once; the top ten hold about 4%. This sample also appeared in a second study, on yellow fever vaccine responses in identical twins.

The TCR comes from a woman aged 18-29 years in good health. The specimen sequenced was memory (CD45RO+) T cells sorted from blood. V is TRBV20-1 and J is TRBJ1-2; 7 bases map to TRBD1. DNA for the CDR3: TGCAGTGCTAGTTTAGGGACAGCCCTTTTGGGCTACACCTTC. Its translation: CSASLGTALLGYTF.